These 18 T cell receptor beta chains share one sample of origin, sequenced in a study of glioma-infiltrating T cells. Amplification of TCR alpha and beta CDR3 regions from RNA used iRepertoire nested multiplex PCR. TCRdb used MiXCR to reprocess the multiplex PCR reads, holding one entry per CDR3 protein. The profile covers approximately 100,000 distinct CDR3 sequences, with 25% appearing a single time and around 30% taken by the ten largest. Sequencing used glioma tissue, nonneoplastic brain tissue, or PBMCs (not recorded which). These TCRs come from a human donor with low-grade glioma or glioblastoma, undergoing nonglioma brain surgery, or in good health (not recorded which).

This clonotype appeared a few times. CDR3 loop: CASREAGGGFYNEQFF. The CDR3 nucleotides are TGTGCCAGTCGGGAAGCGGGAGGAGGGTTCTACAATGAGCAGTTCTTC. The J gene is TRBJ2-1, the V gene TRBV19; 9 bases fit TRBD2. Trimming removed 8 bases from V and 3 bases from J; junction bases left unmatched: 11. This CDR3 contains 16 residues. Germline V CDR1 and CDR2: LNHDA, SQIVND (reference sequence).

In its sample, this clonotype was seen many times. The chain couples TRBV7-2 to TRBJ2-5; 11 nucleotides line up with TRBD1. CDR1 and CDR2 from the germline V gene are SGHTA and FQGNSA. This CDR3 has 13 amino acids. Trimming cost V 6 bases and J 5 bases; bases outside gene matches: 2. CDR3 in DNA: TGTGCCAGCAGTCGGGACAGGGGGGAGACCCAGTACTTC. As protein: CASSRDRGETQYF.

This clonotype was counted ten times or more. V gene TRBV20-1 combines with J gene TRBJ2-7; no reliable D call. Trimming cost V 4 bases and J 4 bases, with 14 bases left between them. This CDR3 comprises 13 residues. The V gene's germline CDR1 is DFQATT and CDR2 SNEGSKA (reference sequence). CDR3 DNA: TGCAGTGCTACCGGCGGCAGCCAGTACGAGCAGTACTTC. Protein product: CSATGGSQYEQYF.

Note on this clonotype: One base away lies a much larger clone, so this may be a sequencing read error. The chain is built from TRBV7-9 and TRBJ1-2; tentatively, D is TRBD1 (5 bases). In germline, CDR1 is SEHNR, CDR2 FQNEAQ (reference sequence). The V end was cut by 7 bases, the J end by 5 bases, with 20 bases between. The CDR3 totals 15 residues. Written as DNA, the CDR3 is TGTGCCAGCATCCTCTTCACCGGGACGGATTATGGCTACACCTTC. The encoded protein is CASILFTGTDYGYTF.

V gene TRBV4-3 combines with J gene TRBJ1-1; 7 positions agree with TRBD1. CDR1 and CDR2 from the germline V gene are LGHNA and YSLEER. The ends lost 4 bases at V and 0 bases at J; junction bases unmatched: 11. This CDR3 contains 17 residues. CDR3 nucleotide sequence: TGCGCCAGCAGCCCCAGACGGGGGCAGGGGGTGAACACTGAAGCTTTCTTT. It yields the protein CASSPRRGQGVNTEAFF.

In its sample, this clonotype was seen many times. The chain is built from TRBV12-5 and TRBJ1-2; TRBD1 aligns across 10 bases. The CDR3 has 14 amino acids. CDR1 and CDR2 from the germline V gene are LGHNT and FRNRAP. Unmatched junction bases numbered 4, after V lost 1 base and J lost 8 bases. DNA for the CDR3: TGTGCTAGTGGTTTGGCGACAGGGGGCAAGGGCTACACCTTC. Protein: CASGLATGGKGYTF.

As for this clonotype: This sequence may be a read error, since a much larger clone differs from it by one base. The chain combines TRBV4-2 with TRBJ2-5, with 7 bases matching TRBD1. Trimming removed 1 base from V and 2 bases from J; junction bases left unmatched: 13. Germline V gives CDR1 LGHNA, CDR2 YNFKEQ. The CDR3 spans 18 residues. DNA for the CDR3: TGTGCCAGCAGCCAAGTGACAGGGTTCGATTCTTTTCAAGAGACCCAGTACTTC. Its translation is CASSQVTGFDSFQETQYF.

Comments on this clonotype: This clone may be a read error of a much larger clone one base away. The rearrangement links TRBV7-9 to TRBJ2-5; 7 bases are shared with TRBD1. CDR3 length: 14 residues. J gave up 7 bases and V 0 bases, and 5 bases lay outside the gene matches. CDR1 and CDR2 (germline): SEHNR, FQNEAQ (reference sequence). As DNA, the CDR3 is TGTGCCAGCAGCTTAGCGAGGGGGCGAGGGACCCAGTACTTC. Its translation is CASSLARGRGTQYF.

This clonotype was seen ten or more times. The DNA of the CDR3 is TGTGCCAGCGGTACTAGCGGGAGACTGGAGACCCAGTACTTC. Amino acids: CASGTSGRLETQYF. V is TRBV2 and J is TRBJ2-5; 11 bases line up with TRBD2. The ends lost 8 bases at V and 5 bases at J; junction bases unmatched: 7. This CDR3 is 14 amino acids long. From germline, CDR1 is SNHLY and CDR2 FYNNEI.

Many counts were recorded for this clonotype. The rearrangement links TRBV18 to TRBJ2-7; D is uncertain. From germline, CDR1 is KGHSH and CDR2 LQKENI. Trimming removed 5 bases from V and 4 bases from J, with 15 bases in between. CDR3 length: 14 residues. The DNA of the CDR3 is TGTGCCAGCTCAACTCCGGGCCGAGCTTACGAGCAGTACTTC. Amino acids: CASSTPGRAYEQYF.

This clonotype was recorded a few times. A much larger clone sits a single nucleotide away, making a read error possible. Written as DNA, the CDR3 is TGTGCCAGCAGCTGGGGACAATTGTGGACTGAAGCTTTCTTT. This codes for CASSWGQLWTEAFF. The chain joins TRBV7-9 to TRBJ1-1; possible D gene TRBD1, 6 bases. This CDR3 has 14 amino acids. V dropped 4 bases and J dropped 5 bases, with 14 bases sitting between them. The germline gives CDR1 SEHNR, CDR2 FQNEAQ (reference sequence).

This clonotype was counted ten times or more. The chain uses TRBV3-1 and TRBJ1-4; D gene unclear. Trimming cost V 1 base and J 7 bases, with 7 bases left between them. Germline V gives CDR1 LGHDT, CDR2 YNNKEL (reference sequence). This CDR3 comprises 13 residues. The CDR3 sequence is CASSQVDSEKLFF. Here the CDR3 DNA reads TGTGCCAGCAGCCAAGTGGACTCTGAAAAACTGTTTTTT.

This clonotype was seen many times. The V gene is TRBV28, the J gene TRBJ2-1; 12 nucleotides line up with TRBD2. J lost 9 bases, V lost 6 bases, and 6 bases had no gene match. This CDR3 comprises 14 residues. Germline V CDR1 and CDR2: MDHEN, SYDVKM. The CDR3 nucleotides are TGTGCCAGCAGCCGGACTAGCGGGATTGGTGAGCAGTTCTTC. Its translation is CASSRTSGIGEQFF.

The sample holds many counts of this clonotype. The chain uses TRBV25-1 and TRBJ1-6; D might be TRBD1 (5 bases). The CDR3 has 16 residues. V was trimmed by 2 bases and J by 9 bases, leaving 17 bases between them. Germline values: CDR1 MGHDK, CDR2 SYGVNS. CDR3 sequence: CASSEASGAVSSPLHF. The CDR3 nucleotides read TGTGCCAGCAGTGAAGCGAGCGGGGCAGTCAGTTCACCCCTCCACTTT.

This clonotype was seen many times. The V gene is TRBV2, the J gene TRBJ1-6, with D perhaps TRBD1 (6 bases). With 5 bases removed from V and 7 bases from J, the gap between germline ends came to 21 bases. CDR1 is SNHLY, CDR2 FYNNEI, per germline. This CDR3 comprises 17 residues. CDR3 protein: CASSTRRGILRNSPLHF. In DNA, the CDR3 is TGTGCCAGCAGTACACGAAGGGGGATCCTTCGGAATTCACCCCTCCACTTT.

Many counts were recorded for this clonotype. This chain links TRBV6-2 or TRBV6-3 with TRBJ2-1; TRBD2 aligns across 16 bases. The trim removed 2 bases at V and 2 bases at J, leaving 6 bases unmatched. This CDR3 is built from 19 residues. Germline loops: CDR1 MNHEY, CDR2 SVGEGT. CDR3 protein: CASSYAGTSGRATYNEQFF. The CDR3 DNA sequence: TGTGCCAGCAGTTACGCGGGGACTAGCGGGAGGGCCACCTACAATGAGCAGTTCTTC.

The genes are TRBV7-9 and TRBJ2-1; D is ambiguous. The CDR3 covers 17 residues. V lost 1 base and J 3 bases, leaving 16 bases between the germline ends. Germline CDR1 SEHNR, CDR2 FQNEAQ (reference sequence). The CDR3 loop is CASSLERQLAIYNEQFF. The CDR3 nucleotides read TGTGCCAGCAGCTTAGAAAGGCAGCTCGCTATCTACAATGAGCAGTTCTTC. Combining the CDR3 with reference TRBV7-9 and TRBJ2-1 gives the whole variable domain DTGVSQNPRHKITKRGQNVTFRCDPISEHNRLYWYRQTLGQGPEFLTYFQNEAQLEKSRLLSDRFSAERPKGSFSTLEIQRTEQGDSAMYLCASSLERQLAIYNEQFFGPGTRLTVL.

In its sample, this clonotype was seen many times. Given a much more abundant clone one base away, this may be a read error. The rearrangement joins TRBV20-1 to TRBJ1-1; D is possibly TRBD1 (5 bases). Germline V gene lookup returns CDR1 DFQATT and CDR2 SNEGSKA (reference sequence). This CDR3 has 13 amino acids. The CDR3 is CSARHSGRTEASF. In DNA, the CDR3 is TGCAGTGCTAGGCACTCAGGGAGGACTGAAGCTTCCTTT.